The 32 T cell receptor beta chains presented below share a single source sample, sequenced in a study of blood T cells in healthy people across ages. For the second PCR, which ran for 7 to 11 cycles, a sample-barcoded 5' primer and a J-beta primer mix were used. TCRdb recomputed calls from the 5' RACE reads with MiXCR, one row per CDR3 protein. The sample has about 280,000 distinct CDR3 sequences, roughly 27% seen once. Input material: blood. These receptors came from a woman in her 70s in good health.

Only a few counts were recorded for this clonotype. The rearrangement links TRBV18 to TRBJ2-3; possibly TRBD2 for D (6 bases). Germline values: CDR1 KGHSH, CDR2 LQKENI. The CDR3 has 15 amino acids. The V end lost 3 bases, the J end lost 10 bases, and 20 bases lay between the germline ends. CDR3 DNA: TGTGCCAGCTCACCTAAAGGGACTTATACAGAACCGCAGTATTTT. It translates to CASSPKGTYTEPQYF.

The CDR3 region has the DNA TGCAGTGCTAAGGACAGGGTAGGGTACAATGAGCAGTTCTTC. It translates to CSAKDRVGYNEQFF. J is TRBJ2-1 and V is TRBV20-1, with TRBD1 identical over 8 bases. The V and J ends lost 4 bases and 4 bases, in that order; junction bases with no gene match: 6. The CDR3 runs to 14 residues. Germline lookup yields CDR1 DFQATT and CDR2 SNEGSKA (reference sequence).

This clonotype occurred once. A much larger clone differs by one base, so this may be a read error. The chain has TRBV15 and TRBJ2-5; D is unresolved. The CDR3 runs 12 residues. Germline CDR1 reads LNHNV; CDR2 reads YYDKDF (reference sequence). Trimming pared 1 base from V and 4 bases from J, leaving 4 bases between. This CDR3 is CATSRVTETQYF. CDR3 nucleotides: TGTGCCACCAGCAGAGTTACAGAGACCCAGTACTTC. Full variable domain (rest looked up from reference TRBV15 and TRBJ2-5): DAMVIQNPRYQVTQFGKPVTLSCSQTLNHNVMYWYQQKSSQAPKLLFHYYDKDFNNEADTPDNFQSRRPNTSFCFLDIRSPGLGDTAMYLCATSRVTETQYFGPGTRLLVL.

The table lists this clonotype with a count of one. This chain joins TRBV12-3 or TRBV12-4 and TRBJ2-7; the D gene is possibly TRBD2 (6 bases). V dropped 3 bases and J dropped 3 bases, with 9 bases sitting between them. This CDR3 spans 13 amino acids. The CDR3 nucleotides are TGTGCCAGCAGTTTTAGCGGCGACTACGAGCAGTACTTC. It translates to CASSFSGDYEQYF.

This clonotype has just a few counts. The chain combines TRBV29-1 with TRBJ2-3; D not resolved. Germline-derived CDR1 and CDR2 are SQVTM and ANQGSEA. With 2 bases removed from V and 7 bases from J, the gap between germline ends came to 7 bases. The CDR3 sequence is 11 residues long. CDR3 in amino acids: CSVELGNTQYF. In DNA form, the CDR3 reads TGCAGCGTTGAACTAGGGAATACGCAGTATTTT.

The J gene is TRBJ2-6, the V gene TRBV3-1; D not resolved. The CDR3 consists of 16 residues. The V gene's germline CDR1 is LGHDT and CDR2 YNNKEL (reference sequence). The V and J ends lost 0 bases and 0 bases respectively, with 6 bases between them. Here the CDR3 DNA reads TGTGCCAGCAGCCAAGATCCCTCCTCTGGGGCCAACGTCCTGACTTTC. This translates into CASSQDPSSGANVLTF.

With regard to this clonotype: This may be a read error, as it is one base from a much larger clone. J is TRBJ1-1 and V is TRBV12-3 or TRBV12-4; 8 bases align to TRBD1. J lost 6 bases, V lost 6 bases, and 9 bases had no gene match. This CDR3 is 14 amino acids long. For the CDR3, the DNA is TGTGCCAGCAGGCCTGACAGGGGTCGGCCTGAAGCTTTCTTT. This gives the protein CASRPDRGRPEAFF.

This chain joins TRBV6-5 and TRBJ2-7, with no clear D. Trimming pared 5 bases from V and 0 bases from J, leaving 11 bases between. The length of the CDR3 is 14 residues. Looked up from germline, CDR1 is MNHEY and CDR2 is SVGAGI. CDR3: CASSQPSISYEQYF. CDR3 bases: TGTGCCAGCAGTCAGCCCTCAATCTCCTACGAGCAGTACTTC.

Only a few counts were recorded for this clonotype. CDR3 DNA: TGTGCCAGCAGCTTAGGCCTAAGTGGCGGTGAGCAGTTCTTC. Protein: CASSLGLSGGEQFF. This chain connects TRBV13 to TRBJ2-5; D remains ambiguous. Matching the DNA end better, TRBJ2-1 makes the J call doubtful. The V gene's germline CDR1 is PRHDT and CDR2 FYEKMQ (reference sequence). This CDR3 spans 14 amino acids.

The chain carries TRBV7-2 and TRBJ2-3, with unresolved D. The CDR3 is 13 amino acids. V gave up 2 bases and J gave up 3 bases, with 6 bases separating them. The V gene's germline CDR1 is SGHTA and CDR2 FQGNSA. The CDR3 spells CASSLRETDTQYF. In nucleotides, the CDR3 is TGTGCCAGCAGCTTAAGAGAAACAGATACGCAGTATTTT.

V usage is TRBV20-1 and J usage is TRBJ1-5, with TRBD1 as a possible D gene (5 bases). Between the trimmed V and J ends, which lost 5 bases and 2 bases, there was a span of 13 bases. Germline lookup yields CDR1 DFQATT and CDR2 SNEGSKA (reference sequence). This CDR3 has 14 amino acids. For the CDR3, the DNA is TGCAGTGCTCATGACAGAAGAGGCAATCAGCCCCAGCATTTT. This translates into CSAHDRRGNQPQHF.

A few counts support this clonotype. V gene TRBV7-2 combines with J gene TRBJ2-5; D is unresolved. The germline CDR1 and CDR2 sequences are SGHTA and FQGNSA. V lost 5 bases, J lost 5 bases, and 18 bases lay in between. The CDR3 totals 15 residues. This chain's CDR3 is CASSPTGSPGETQYF. The CDR3 DNA reads as TGTGCCAGCAGCCCCACCGGGTCGCCGGGTGAGACCCAGTACTTC.

This clonotype has more than one count but fewer than ten. The gene calls are TRBV19 and TRBJ2-7, with D hard to call. The CDR3 loop spans 13 amino acids. From germline, CDR1 is LNHDA and CDR2 SQIVND (reference sequence). Trimming took off 5 bases at V and 7 bases at J, with 15 bases between the two ends. CDR3 loop: CASSATKSVEQYF. The CDR3 bases are TGTGCCAGTAGTGCGACCAAGTCGGTGGAGCAGTACTTC.

In regard to this clonotype: The junction shows a germline mismatch at one end, possibly a read error. The genes are TRBV20-1 and TRBJ2-3; 8 nucleotides align to TRBD2. This CDR3 is 18 amino acids long. Germline CDR1 reads DFQATT; CDR2 reads SNEGSKA (reference sequence). The CDR3 coding sequence is TGCAGTGTTTACGGCCCCAATATAGCGGGGCTTTTCACACATACGCAGTATTTT. The encoded protein is CSVYGPNIAGLFTHTQYF.

This chain links TRBV9 with TRBJ2-5; 8 nucleotides align to TRBD2. Per germline, CDR1 SGDLS and CDR2 YYNGEE. The CDR3 spans 15 residues. J lost 5 bases, V lost 3 bases, and 9 bases had no gene match. CDR3: CASSAHGTSQETQYF. As DNA, the CDR3 is TGTGCCAGCAGCGCCCACGGGACTAGTCAGGAGACCCAGTACTTC.

The chain couples TRBV25-1 to TRBJ1-2; 7 bases align to TRBD1. Losses at the gene ends were 3 bases for V and 5 bases for J; bases not matched to a gene: 6. This CDR3 has 14 amino acids. The germline CDR1 and CDR2 sequences are MGHDK and SYGVNS. The chain's CDR3 is CASSDPTGLYGYTF. The CDR3 region has the DNA TGTGCCAGCAGTGATCCGACAGGGCTTTATGGCTACACCTTC.

This clonotype turned up a few times. Here the CDR3 DNA reads TGTGCCATCAGTGAGTCAAACCCTGGAAACACCATATATTTT. Its translation: CAISESNPGNTIYF. The chain uses TRBV10-3 and TRBJ1-3, with D uncertain. This CDR3 has 14 residues. V shed 0 bases and J shed 2 bases, with 5 bases lying between them. Per the germline V gene, CDR1 is ENHRY and CDR2 is SYGVKD.

There are a few counts of this clonotype. The chain has TRBV2 and TRBJ1-6; D gene unclear. This CDR3 is 15 amino acids long. V lost 6 bases to trimming and J lost 12 bases, with 21 bases between them. The germline CDR1 and CDR2 sequences are SNHLY and FYNNEI. The chain's CDR3 is CASRATPTPGGPLHF. CDR3 DNA sequence: TGTGCCAGCAGGGCAACCCCGACCCCTGGAGGACCCCTCCACTTT.

The chain recombines TRBV20-1 with TRBJ1-1; D is perhaps TRBD1 (5 bases). V lost 3 bases, J lost 0 bases, and 8 bases lay in between. Germline V gene data show CDR1 as DFQATT and CDR2 as SNEGSKA (reference sequence). This CDR3 contains 13 residues. The CDR3 reads CSARSGMNTEAFF. In DNA form, the CDR3 reads TGCAGTGCTAGGTCAGGGATGAACACTGAAGCTTTCTTT.

This clonotype was observed a few times. The V gene is TRBV7-2, the J gene TRBJ1-6; D is undetermined. V lost 5 bases to trimming and J lost 8 bases, with 10 bases between them. The germline V gene encodes CDR1 SGHTA and CDR2 FQGNSA. CDR3 length equals 13 residues. The CDR3 reads CASSPDGYSPLHF. CDR3 DNA sequence: TGTGCCAGCAGCCCAGACGGGTATTCACCCCTCCACTTT.

This clonotype was seen only a few times. CDR3 sequence: CASSHISATDTQYF. Here the CDR3 DNA reads TGTGCCAGCAGCCACATTTCCGCCACAGATACGCAGTATTTT. The rearrangement links TRBV14 to TRBJ2-3; D is ambiguous. There are 14 residues in the CDR3. V lost 3 bases, J lost 2 bases, and 9 bases lay in between. Germline CDR1 and CDR2: SGHDN and FVKESK.

The chain couples TRBV11-2 to TRBJ2-1, with 9 positions matching TRBD2. Germline lookup yields CDR1 SGHAT and CDR2 FQNNGV. J was trimmed by 4 bases and V by 5 bases; bases with no gene match: 9. This CDR3 has 16 residues. The CDR3 coding sequence is TGTGCCAGCAGCCCGGGCGAACTAGCGGGTTACAATGAGCAGTTCTTC. This translates into CASSPGELAGYNEQFF.

This clonotype was counted many times. The V call is TRBV12-3 or TRBV12-4, the J call TRBJ2-5; 9 bases match TRBD1. The length of the CDR3 is 13 residues. Unmatched junction bases numbered 1, after V lost 5 bases and J lost 3 bases. CDR3 in amino acids: CASSRTGEETQYF. The CDR3 region has the DNA TGTGCCAGCAGTCGGACAGGGGAAGAGACCCAGTACTTC.

The chain is built from TRBV15 and TRBJ2-5; the D gene is possibly TRBD1 (6 bases). V lost 0 bases, J lost 4 bases, and 9 bases lay in between. The CDR3 has 14 residues. Germline CDR1 LNHNV, CDR2 YYDKDF (reference sequence). The chain's CDR3 is CATSREGRGETQYF. The DNA for the CDR3 is TGTGCCACCAGCAGAGAGGGCAGGGGAGAGACCCAGTACTTC.

Ten or more counts support this clonotype. V and J are TRBV12-3 or TRBV12-4 and TRBJ1-1; TRBD1 agrees at 10 bases. The CDR3 has 18 amino acids. Trimming at V came to 6 bases and at J to 3 bases, leaving 16 bases not matched to a gene. The CDR3 sequence: CASSPFTGTGAGYTEAFF. DNA for the CDR3: TGTGCCAGCAGCCCCTTTACCGGGACAGGGGCCGGATACACTGAAGCTTTCTTT.

V gene TRBV29-1 combines with J gene TRBJ2-3; D unclear. This CDR3 is built from 12 residues. V lost 2 bases and J lost 2, with 5 bases in between. The germline V gene has CDR1 SQVTM and CDR2 ANQGSEA. CDR3 sequence: CSVEKTTDTQYF. CDR3 bases: TGCAGCGTTGAAAAGACCACAGATACGCAGTATTTT.

This clonotype has only a few counts. This rearrangement joins TRBV7-2 to TRBJ2-1, with 7 bases identical to TRBD1. CDR1 and CDR2 from the germline V gene are SGHTA and FQGNSA. V dropped 5 bases and J dropped 4; count of bases not matched to a gene: 8. This CDR3 comprises 15 residues. The CDR3, as DNA: TGTGCCAGCAGCGCACCCGGGACAGTTTACAATGAGCAGTTCTTC. This sequence encodes CASSAPGTVYNEQFF.

On this clonotype itself: An end of the junction does not agree with germline; a read error may underlie this. The J gene is TRBJ2-3, the V gene TRBV12-3 or TRBV12-4, with unresolved D. The CDR3 runs to 12 residues. The CDR3 coding sequence is TGTGCCAGCAGTTCCAACGCAGATACGCAATATTTT. Encoded protein: CASSSNADTQYF.

The sample holds many counts of this clonotype. This chain joins TRBV7-2 and TRBJ2-6; D ambiguous. There are 16 residues in the CDR3. Germline assignment: CDR1 SGHTA and CDR2 FQGNSA. Trimming stripped 5 bases from V and 1 base from J, with 12 bases between. CDR3 region: CASSARPGSGANVLTF. The CDR3 region has the DNA TGTGCCAGCAGCGCCAGACCTGGTTCTGGGGCCAACGTCCTGACTTTC.

J is TRBJ2-5 and V is TRBV29-1, with 7 bases matching TRBD2. This CDR3 region has 14 residues. V gave up 8 bases and J gave up 3 bases; unmatched junction bases: 12. Germline V lookup: CDR1 SQVTM, CDR2 ANQGSEA. The CDR3 protein is CSLNGEGYKETQYF. As DNA, the CDR3 is TGCAGCCTCAATGGGGAGGGCTACAAAGAGACCCAGTACTTC.

V is TRBV6-6 and J is TRBJ2-7; tentative D call: TRBD1 (5 bases). There are 14 residues in the CDR3. Germline CDR1 MNHNY, CDR2 SVGAGI (reference sequence). V was trimmed by 10 bases and J by 1 base, leaving 17 bases between them. The chain's CDR3 is CATSQGRLSYEQYF. In DNA form, the CDR3 reads TGTGCCACATCCCAGGGTAGGCTATCCTACGAGCAGTACTTC.

This chain links TRBV5-1 with TRBJ1-1; no clear D. Trimming took 6 bases from V and 7 from J, leaving 10 bases between them. Germline lookup yields CDR1 SGHRS and CDR2 YFSETQ. The CDR3 extends over 11 amino acids. The CDR3, as DNA: TGCGCCAGCAAAAACGGGGATGAAGCTTTCTTT. Translating it yields CASKNGDEAFF.